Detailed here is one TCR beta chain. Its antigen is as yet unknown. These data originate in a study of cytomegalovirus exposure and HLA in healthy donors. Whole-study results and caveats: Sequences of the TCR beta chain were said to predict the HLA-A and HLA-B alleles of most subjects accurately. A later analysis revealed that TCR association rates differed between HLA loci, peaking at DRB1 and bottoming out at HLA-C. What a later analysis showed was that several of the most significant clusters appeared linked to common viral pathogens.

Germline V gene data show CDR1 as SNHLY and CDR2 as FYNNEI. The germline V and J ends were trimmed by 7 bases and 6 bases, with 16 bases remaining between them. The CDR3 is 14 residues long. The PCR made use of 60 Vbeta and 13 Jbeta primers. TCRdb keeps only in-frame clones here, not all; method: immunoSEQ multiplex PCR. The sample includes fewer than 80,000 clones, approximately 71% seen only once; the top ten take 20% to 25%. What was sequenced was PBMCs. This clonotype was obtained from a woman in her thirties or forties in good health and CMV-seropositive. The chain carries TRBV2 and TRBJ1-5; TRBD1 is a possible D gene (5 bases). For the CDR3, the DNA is TGTGCCAGCACCGTGGGGGGGACGAGTCAGCCCCAGCATTTT. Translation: CASTVGGTSQPQHF.